This entry features one TCR beta chain sequence. The sample belongs to a study of blood T cells in healthy people across ages. A sample-barcoded 5' primer and a J-beta primer mix were used in a second PCR of roughly 7 to 11 cycles. TCRdb fed the 5' RACE reads into MiXCR, producing one record per CDR3 protein. The sample carries hundreds of thousands of distinct CDR3 sequences, under 30% recorded once. Deletions cut 4 bases from V and 5 bases from J, with 12 bases between. CDR1 and CDR2 (germline): SGHRS, YFSETQ. The CDR3 runs 14 residues. The sample also formed part of further work on T cells of mothers and their children.

The chain couples TRBV5-1 to TRBJ1-4; D is possibly TRBD1 (5 bases). The sequence derives from a boy aged 5-17 years in good health. What was sequenced was blood. This chain's CDR3 is CASSTGVLNEKLFF. CDR3 bases: TGCGCCAGCAGCACGGGGGTTCTGAATGAAAAACTGTTTTTT.